There are many counts of the clone carrying this TCR beta chain. The CDR3 length is 12 residues. CDR1 and CDR2 from the germline V gene are SNHLY and FYNNEI. Trimming cost V 1 base and J 4 bases, with 3 bases left between them. This sample was taken from a study of neurological immune-mediated disorders. Input was about a million sorted T cells, either CD4+ or CD8+. TCRdb redid the calling of the 5' RACE reads with MiXCR, one entry per CDR3 protein. The sample contains about 14,000 distinct CDR3 sequences, roughly 6.9% of which appear only once. The TCR comes from a woman between 40 and 50 years old in good health. The sample was CD8+ T cells from blood. The chain is built from TRBV2 and TRBJ2-3; D is unresolved. The CDR3 loop is CASSEEADTQYF. DNA for the CDR3: TGTGCCAGCAGTGAAGAGGCAGATACGCAGTATTTT.